This TCR beta chain was sequenced for a study of cytomegalovirus exposure and HLA in healthy donors. The CDR3 runs 17 residues. The J segment lost 0 bases and the V segment lost 5 bases, leaving 8 bases of the junction unmatched. CDR1 is SGHRS and CDR2 is YFSETQ in the germline V gene. Amplification used 60 Vbeta primers and 13 Jbeta primers. Per the original data handling: Later analysis identified some 88 million unique TCR beta chains, roughly 11 million shared. Measured with immunoSEQ multiplex PCR; TCRdb has only the in-frame clones, and not every one. The V and J calls and clone size come from that table; D and trimming were worked out from the DNA. The sample lists 95,000 to 100,000 clones; over 65% were seen once.

The sequence was obtained from an older woman in good health and CMV-seronegative. The V call is TRBV5-1, the J call TRBJ1-4; 9 bases are shared with TRBD1. Sequencing was carried out using PBMCs. CDR3: CASRPLTGGATNEKLFF. CDR3 in DNA: TGCGCCAGCAGACCATTGACAGGGGGTGCAACTAATGAAAAACTGTTTTTT.